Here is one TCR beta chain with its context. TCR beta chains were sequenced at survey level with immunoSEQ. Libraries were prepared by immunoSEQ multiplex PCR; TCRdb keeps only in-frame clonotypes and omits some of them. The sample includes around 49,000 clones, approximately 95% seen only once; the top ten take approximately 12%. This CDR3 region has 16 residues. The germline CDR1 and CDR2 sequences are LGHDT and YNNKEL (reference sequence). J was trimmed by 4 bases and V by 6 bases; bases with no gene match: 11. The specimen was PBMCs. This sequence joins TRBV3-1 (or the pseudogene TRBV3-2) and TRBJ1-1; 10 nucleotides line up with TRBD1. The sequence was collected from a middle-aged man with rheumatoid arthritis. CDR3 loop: CASSLTGGAGSTEAFF. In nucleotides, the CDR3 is TGTGCCAGCAGTCTGACAGGGGGCGCAGGAAGCACTGAAGCTTTCTTT.